This is a list of T cell receptor beta chains from one sample in a study of regulatory dendritic cells for organ transplantation. Using immunoSEQ multiplex PCR, the repertoire was profiled, and TCRdb retains in-frame clones only, with some absent. In the table there are over 25,000 clones, roughly four fifths of which are singletons. Sequenced material: naive CD4+ T cells from blood. The receptors derive from a human donor in good health. The CDR3 runs from the conserved cysteine through the conserved F or W. The D gene is left open where the match is weak. Expanded clones get a size class; other rows say once, few or many, or leave the size out.

v_call	d_call	j_call	clone_size	cdr3_aa	cdr3_nt
TRBV11-2	.	TRBJ2-5	.	CASSHRGGAKTQYF	TGTGCCAGCTCCCATAGGGGGGGGGCGAAGACCCAGTACTTC
TRBV6-5	.	TRBJ2-3	.	CASSYSGANTDTQYF	TGTGCCAGCAGTTACTCTGGGGCAAACACAGATACGCAGTATTTT
TRBV2	TRBD1	TRBJ2-1	.	CASRATGFHEQFF	TGTGCCAGCAGGGCGACAGGGTTTCATGAGCAGTTCTTC
TRBV7-9	TRBD1	TRBJ1-2	.	CASSRGQGDYGYTF	TGTGCCAGCAGCCGAGGACAGGGTGACTATGGCTACACCTTC
TRBV9	TRBD2	TRBJ2-5	.	CASSVGGLAGQETQYF	TGTGCCAGCAGCGTAGGGGGACTAGCGGGTCAAGAGACCCAGTACTTC
TRBV5-4	.	TRBJ2-1	.	CASSLGLEYNEQFF	TGTGCCAGCAGCTTGGGGTTAGAGTACAATGAGCAGTTCTTC
TRBV5-5	TRBD1	TRBJ1-2	.	CASSLSGTGGVYGYTF	TGTGCCAGCAGCCTGAGTGGAACAGGGGGTGTCTATGGCTACACCTTC
TRBV18	.	TRBJ2-2	.	CASSPVDFLGNGELFF	TGTGCCAGCTCACCAGTGGACTTCCTGGGGAACGGGGAGCTGTTTTTT
TRBV7-3	TRBD2	TRBJ2-3	.	CASSLALAGVSTDTQYF	TGTGCCAGCAGCTTAGCCTTAGCGGGGGTTTCCACAGATACGCAGTATTTT
TRBV10-3	.	TRBJ2-2	.	CATATGTGELFF	TGTGCCACCGCAACGGGCACCGGGGAGCTGTTTTTT
TRBV6-5	TRBD1	TRBJ1-2	.	CASSYGGTGTPAYTF	TGTGCCAGCAGTTACGGGGGGACAGGGACGCCGGCCTACACCTTC
TRBV6-1	TRBD2	TRBJ2-1	once	CASSETSGGLGDNEQFF	TGTGCCAGCAGTGAAACTAGCGGGGGTTTAGGGGACAATGAGCAGTTCTTC
TRBV5-1	TRBD1	TRBJ2-1	.	CASSLGTVTANEQFF	TGCGCCAGCAGCTTAGGGACAGTAACAGCCAATGAGCAGTTCTTC